This TCR beta chain was observed in a study of T-cell reconstitution after alpha-beta-depleted transplantation in children. The length of the CDR3 is 17 residues. V lost 6 bases and J 1 base, leaving 21 bases between the germline ends. CDR1 and CDR2 from the germline V gene are MNHNS and SASEGT. In this sample, this clonotype turned up a few times. The authors prepared the TCRbeta library with unique molecular identifiers. Each CDR3 protein gets one entry after TCRdb re-called the PCR reads with MiXCR. The table shows a few hundred thousand distinct CDR3 sequences, with around 10% occurring only once.

V is TRBV6-1 and J is TRBJ1-1, with D hard to call. The sample was PBMCs from the stem cell graft donor, taken from the stem cell graft. The TCR sequence derives from a human donor who donated a stem cell graft to a child with acute lymphoblastic leukemia. CDR3 coding DNA: TGTGCCAGCAGAGGCGTGGAGGGAACGGGTTGGAACACTGAAGCTTTCTTT. This translates into CASRGVEGTGWNTEAFF.